These T cell receptor beta chains were read from a single sample in a study of blood T cell repertoires in COVID-19. Sequencing was performed with immunoSEQ multiplex PCR; in TCRdb, only in-frame clones are kept and a portion is missing. The sample has approximately 88,000 clones; more than 65% are singletons. The sample comprised peripheral blood. The receptors come from an elderly woman with active or convalescent COVID-19. CDR3s include the opening cysteine and the closing phenylalanine or tryptophan. D genes are given only for firm matches. Rows give clone size only sometimes, using once, few, many, or a class for an expanded clone.

clone size	V gene	D gene	J gene	CDR3 length	CDR3 protein	CDR3 DNA
once	TRBV19	-	TRBJ1-3	15	CASSGSATGGNTIYF	TGTGCCAGTAGCGGGTCGGCGACAGGTGGAAACACCATATATTTT
few	TRBV7-9	TRBD2	TRBJ2-3	17	CASSPGLAEPSTDTQYF	TGTGCCAGCAGCCCCGGACTAGCGGAGCCGAGCACAGATACGCAGTATTTT
-	TRBV6-2/TRBV6-3	TRBD2	TRBJ2-7	13	CASSRTSPHEQYF	TGTGCCAGCAGTCGGACTAGCCCCCACGAGCAGTACTTC
-	TRBV5-8	TRBD1	TRBJ1-5	14	CASSRRQGHQPQHF	TGTGCCAGCAGCCGGAGACAGGGCCATCAGCCCCAGCATTTT
-	TRBV6-5	-	TRBJ2-7	13	CATWDTSSYEQYF	TGTGCCACCTGGGACACCAGCTCCTACGAGCAGTACTTC
-	TRBV7-2	-	TRBJ2-7	12	CASSTRTSEQYF	TGTGCCAGCAGTACCAGGACTTCAGAGCAGTACTTC
-	TRBV30	-	TRBJ1-1	13	CAWSAGENTEAFF	TGTGCCTGGAGCGCAGGGGAGAACACTGAAGCTTTCTTT
-	TRBV6-5	TRBD2	TRBJ2-5	13	CAAERGSQETQYF	TGTGCGGCAGAGCGGGGGTCCCAAGAGACCCAGTACTTC
-	TRBV6-6	TRBD1	TRBJ1-6	15	CASSEGTGKNSPLHF	TGTGCCAGCAGCGAAGGGACAGGGAAGAATTCACCCCTCCACTTT
-	TRBV7-2	TRBD1	TRBJ2-5	15	CASSLVTTGQETQYF	TGTGCCAGCAGCTTAGTTACGACAGGGCAAGAGACCCAGTACTTC
few	TRBV6-5	-	TRBJ1-6	15	CASSYTTLYNSPLHF	TGTGCCAGCAGTTACACGACACTTTATAATTCACCCCTCCACTTT
-	TRBV11-2	-	TRBJ1-1	13	CASREEVNTEAFF	TGTGCCAGCAGAGAGGAGGTGAACACTGAAGCTTTCTTT
-	TRBV4-1	TRBD2	TRBJ2-3	17	CASSHPYGAGVEDTQYF	TGCGCCAGCAGCCACCCCTATGGGGCGGGGGTCGAAGATACGCAGTATTTT
-	TRBV2	TRBD1	TRBJ1-5	13	CASQGGQVQPQHF	TGTGCCAGCCAAGGGGGCCAGGTTCAGCCCCAGCATTTT
-	TRBV6-6	-	TRBJ2-7	12	CASSYSIQAVYF	TGTGCCAGCAGTTACAGTATACAGGCTGTGTACTTC
once	TRBV7-9	TRBD2	TRBJ2-2	16	CASSFRLAGFTGELFF	TGTGCCAGCAGCTTCCGACTAGCGGGCTTCACCGGGGAGCTGTTTTTT
-	TRBV28	-	TRBJ1-6	13	CASSLGTLGPLHF	TGTGCCAGCAGTTTAGGGACACTCGGACCCCTCCACTTT
-	TRBV7-2	-	TRBJ2-1	15	CASSLAAGQYNEQFF	TGTGCCAGCAGCTTAGCGGCGGGACAGTACAATGAGCAGTTCTTC
-	TRBV6-5	TRBD1	TRBJ2-2	15	CASSTRQGWTGELFF	TGTGCCAGCAGTACCCGACAGGGGTGGACCGGGGAGCTGTTTTTT
-	TRBV2	TRBD1	TRBJ1-3	14	CASRAGTVGNTIYF	TGTGCCAGCAGGGCCGGGACAGTAGGAAACACCATATATTTT
-	TRBV28	-	TRBJ2-3	14	CASSWRDYTDTQYF	TGTGCCAGCAGTTGGCGGGATTACACAGATACGCAGTATTTT
many	TRBV6-1	-	TRBJ2-7	14	CASSEGGSHYEQYF	TGTGCCAGCAGTGAAGGGGGCAGCCACTACGAGCAGTACTTC
-	TRBV19	TRBD1	TRBJ1-1	16	CASSPQDRGMNTEAFF	TGTGCCAGTAGTCCCCAGGACAGGGGAATGAACACTGAAGCTTTCTTT
-	TRBV18	-	TRBJ1-2	15	CASSDWDILNYGYTF	TGTGCCAGCTCGGATTGGGACATCCTAAACTATGGCTACACCTTC
-	TRBV5-4	TRBD1	TRBJ1-2	16	CASSLMVQGGSYGYTF	TGTGCCAGCAGCTTGATGGTCCAGGGGGGTAGCTATGGCTACACCTTC
-	TRBV10-1	-	TRBJ2-7	13	CASIDRTSYEQYF	TGCGCCAGCATTGACAGAACCTCCTACGAGCAGTACTTC
once	TRBV6-5	TRBD1	TRBJ2-7	14	CASIPTGIFYEQYF	TGTGCCAGCATCCCGACAGGGATCTTCTACGAGCAGTACTTC
once	TRBV28	-	TRBJ1-1	14	CASSLAGANTEAFF	TGTGCCAGCAGTTTAGCAGGCGCGAACACTGAAGCTTTCTTT
-	TRBV7-9	TRBD2	TRBJ2-1	15	CASSASGGASNEQFF	TGTGCCAGCAGCGCTAGCGGGGGGGCTTCCAATGAGCAGTTCTTC